The rows below give T cell receptor beta chains drawn from one sample of a study of blood T cells in healthy people across ages. TCRdb processed the 5' RACE reads anew with MiXCR; each CDR3 protein has one entry. The sample lists over a million distinct CDR3 sequences, almost 60% occurring once. The sequenced sample consisted of blood. These receptors originate from a man aged 18 to 29 in good health. The CDR3 runs from the conserved cysteine through the conserved F or W. D genes are given only for firm matches. A row's size may be missing; if present it is once, few, many or a size class.

>NA|TRBV12-3/TRBV12-4|TRBJ2-5|TRBD2
TGTGCCAGCAGTCCTGTTATAGCGGGACGGGAGACCCAGTACTTC
CASSPVIAGRETQYF
>NA|TRBV4-2|TRBJ2-1|NA
TGTGCCAGCAGCCAAGCGGGGGAGGTGCGTGAGCAGTTCTTC
CASSQAGEVREQFF
>NA|TRBV5-1|TRBJ2-5|NA
TGCGCCAGCAGCTTGGCCGGTAGCTGGAGGGCCAATGAGCAGTACTTC
CASSLAGSWRANEQYF
>NA|TRBV28|TRBJ2-7|NA
TGTGCCAGCAGTTCCTTGGACTACAATGAGCAGTACTTC
CASSSLDYNEQYF
>many|TRBV10-3|TRBJ1-2|NA
TGTGCCATCACGGGTACGAGGGGAAACTATGGCTACACCTTC
CAITGTRGNYGYTF
>NA|TRBV20-1|TRBJ2-1|TRBD1
TGCAGTGCCCGGGACAGGGTGGGCGGCAATGAGCAGTTCTTC
CSARDRVGGNEQFF
>once|TRBV28|TRBJ2-3|TRBD1
TGTGCCAGCAGTCGACACGCAACAGGGGGAGGAAGCACAGATACGCAGTATTTT
CASSRHATGGGSTDTQYF
>NA|TRBV4-2|TRBJ2-1|NA
TGTGCCAGCAGCCAAGCCTCTAGAGTCGATGAGCAGTTCTTC
CASSQASRVDEQFF
>NA|TRBV7-2|TRBJ2-5|NA
TGTGCCAGCAGCCTGAGGCGGGACTCAGAGACCCAGTACTTC
CASSLRRDSETQYF
>NA|TRBV2|TRBJ1-2|TRBD1
TGTGCCAGCAATCGTAGGCTGACAGGGCTTTATGGCTACACCTTC
CASNRRLTGLYGYTF
>few|TRBV3-1|TRBJ2-7|TRBD2
TGTGCCAGCAGCCCCGTAGCGGGGGAATCCTACGAGCAGTACTTC
CASSPVAGESYEQYF
>NA|TRBV20-1|TRBJ1-2|NA
TGCAGTGCTCCATATTGGGCACCCGAAGGCTATGGCTACACCTTC
CSAPYWAPEGYGYTF
>few|TRBV4-1|TRBJ1-2|NA
TGCGCCAGCAGCCAAGGTACGGAACGCTCGGATGGCTACACCTTC
CASSQGTERSDGYTF
>NA|TRBV6-1|TRBJ2-1|NA
TGTGCCAGCAGTGGACCATACGAGCAGTTCTTC
CASSGPYEQFF
>few|TRBV10-3|TRBJ2-7|TRBD1
TGTGCCATCACCGGGACAGGCAATACCTACGAGCAGTACTTC
CAITGTGNTYEQYF
>NA|TRBV27|TRBJ1-2|NA
TGTGCCAGCAGATCACATTATGGCTACACCTTC
CASRSHYGYTF
>once|TRBV4-2|TRBJ1-1|NA
TGTGCCAGCAGCCAAGTAAAGGGAGGGGTCACTGAAGCTTTCTTT
CASSQVKGGVTEAFF
>NA|TRBV5-1|TRBJ2-7|NA
TGCGCCAGCAGCTCCACCAGTGTTGAGCACGAGCAGTACTTC
CASSSTSVEHEQYF
>NA|TRBV18|TRBJ2-2|NA
TGTGCCAGCTCCGCCATAGGACAGCATGCGAACACCGGGGAGCTGTTTTTT
CASSAIGQHANTGELFF
>NA|TRBV2|TRBJ1-2|TRBD1
TGTGCCAGCAGTGATTATACTGACAGGGCGGATGGCTACACCTTC
CASSDYTDRADGYTF
>NA|TRBV6-1|TRBJ2-7|TRBD1
TGTGCCAGCAGTAGACAGGGGGTATCATCCTACGAGCAGTACTTC
CASSRQGVSSYEQYF
>NA|TRBV9|TRBJ2-7|TRBD2
TGTGCCAGCAGCGGGGCGACTAGCGGGAGTTCCGAGCAGTACTTC
CASSGATSGSSEQYF